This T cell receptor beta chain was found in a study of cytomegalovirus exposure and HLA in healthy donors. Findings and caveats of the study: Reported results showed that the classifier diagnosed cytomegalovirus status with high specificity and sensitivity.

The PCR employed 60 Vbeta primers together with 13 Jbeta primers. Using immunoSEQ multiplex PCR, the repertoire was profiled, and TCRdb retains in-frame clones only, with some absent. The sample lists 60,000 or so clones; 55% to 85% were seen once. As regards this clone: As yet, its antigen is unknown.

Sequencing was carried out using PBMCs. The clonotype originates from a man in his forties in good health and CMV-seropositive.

DNA for the CDR3: TGTGCCACCAGCACCTCGAGGCGGGGGCTCTCCTACAATGAGCAGTTCTTC. As protein: CATSTSRRGLSYNEQFF. The chain has TRBV15 and TRBJ2-1, with D possibly being TRBD2 (7 bases). The CDR3 runs 17 residues. CDR1 LNHNV and CDR2 YYDKDF come from the germline V gene (reference sequence). The ends were cut back, 4 bases at V and 0 bases at J, with 16 bases in the middle.